This record covers a single T cell receptor beta chain. The data are from a study of blood T cell repertoires in COVID-19. Study at large: The analysed material was cDNA or gDNA that came from T cells, B-cell-depleted T cells, or PBMCs.

Clones were sequenced by immunoSEQ multiplex PCR, and TCRdb holds only the in-frame ones, with some missing. Of 200,000 or so clones in the sample, about 86% were seen once. V was shortened by 1 base and J by 7 bases, with 13 bases between the two germline ends. The germline gives CDR1 MGHRA, CDR2 YSYEKL. The CDR3 is made up of 14 amino acids. This clonotype was sampled from a man between 40 and 49 years old who had recovered from COVID-19. The rearrangement links TRBV4-1 to TRBJ1-2; D may be TRBD1 (5 bases). Sample: PBMCs or T cells enriched from blood (not recorded which). Here the CDR3 DNA reads TGCGCCAGCAGCCAAGTGGCAGGGAGGGGTGGCTACACCTTC. This translates into CASSQVAGRGGYTF.